Sequencing of this TCR beta chain was carried out in a study of blood T cell repertoires in COVID-19. For the study at large: Whether acute or convalescent, the COVID-19 samples came from the United States, Italy and Spain. T cells, B-cell-depleted T cells, or PBMCs provided the cDNA or gDNA that served as material.

Authors' data handling: Estimated nucleated cell counts came from reference gene primer amplification. Repertoires were generated with immunoSEQ multiplex PCR, while TCRdb's copy carries only in-frame clones and drops some. The DNA was the basis for D and trimming; V, J and clone size are from that table. The table has 310,000 or so clones, more than 85% seen once. Germline trimming cut 3 bases from V and 4 bases from J; bases unmatched to any gene: 5. CDR3 length equals 14 residues. CDR1 is MDHEN, CDR2 SYDVKM, per germline. This rearrangement joins TRBV28 to TRBJ1-1; 7 bases map to TRBD1. Sequencing used peripheral blood. The source is a man between 65 and 85 years old with acute or convalescent COVID-19. The CDR3 DNA follows: TGTGCCAGCAGTTTGGTGGGGGACAGCACTGAAGCTTTCTTT. This sequence encodes CASSLVGDSTEAFF.